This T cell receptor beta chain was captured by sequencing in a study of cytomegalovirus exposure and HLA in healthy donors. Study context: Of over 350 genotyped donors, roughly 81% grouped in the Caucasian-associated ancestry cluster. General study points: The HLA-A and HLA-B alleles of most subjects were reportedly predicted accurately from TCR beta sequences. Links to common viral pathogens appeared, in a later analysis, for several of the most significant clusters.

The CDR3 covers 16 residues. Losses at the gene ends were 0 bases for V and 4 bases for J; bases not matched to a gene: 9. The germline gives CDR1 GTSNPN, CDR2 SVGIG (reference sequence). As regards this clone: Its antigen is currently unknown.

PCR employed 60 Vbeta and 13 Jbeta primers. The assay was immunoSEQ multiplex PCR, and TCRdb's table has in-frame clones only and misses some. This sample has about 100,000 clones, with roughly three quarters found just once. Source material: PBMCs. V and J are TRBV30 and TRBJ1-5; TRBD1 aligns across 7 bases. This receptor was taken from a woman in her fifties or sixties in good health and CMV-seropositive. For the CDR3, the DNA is TGTGCCTGGAGTGTAACCAGGGGGAAGGGTAATCAGCCCCAGCATTTT. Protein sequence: CAWSVTRGKGNQPQHF.